Listed below are T cell receptor beta chains from one sample, sequenced in a study of prognosis after radiotherapy for stage I lung cancer. Each CDR3 protein is one row after TCRdb ran MiXCR on the multiplex PCR reads. The sample holds about 15,000 distinct CDR3 sequences, approximately 60% seen once. Sequencing was performed on PBMCs, taken before or after stereotactic body radiation therapy (not recorded which). These receptors were collected from a donor over 45 with non-small cell lung cancer. Both conserved end residues are trimmed from each CDR3. Fields, in order: clone size, V gene, CDR3 length, J gene, CDR3 protein. For some rows the clone size is stated as once, few or many, or as a class when expanded; others skip it.

medium-sized	TRBV5-1	13	TRBJ2-7	ASSLGASGSYEQY
medium-sized	TRBV4-1	13	TRBJ2-7	ASSQDRQMAYEQY
.	TRBV11-2	15	TRBJ2-2	ASRKGLAGRNTGELF
many	TRBV6-2/TRBV6-3	14	TRBJ1-5	ASESPPGISNQPQH
medium-sized	TRBV20-1	12	TRBJ1-5	SASRQNSNQPQH
many	TRBV9	15	TRBJ2-7	ASSVEPGQGGSYEQY
.	TRBV6-2/TRBV6-3	12	TRBJ1-5	ASMRGVSNQPQH
.	TRBV6-2/TRBV6-3	14	TRBJ1-5	ASSRDRQGFWQPQH
many	TRBV7-9	13	TRBJ2-5	ASSSRRQGAETQY
few	TRBV6-1	9	TRBJ2-2	ASRSTGELF
many	TRBV20-1	13	TRBJ2-2	SARDQDLNTGELF
once	TRBV13	14	TRBJ2-3	ASRWTSGRLTDTQY
.	TRBV11-2	11	TRBJ2-7	ASSSRTDGEQY
.	TRBV5-1	14	TRBJ2-6	ASSLDPISGANVLT
.	TRBV20-1	13	TRBJ2-1	SAREDNGARNEQF
medium-sized	TRBV28	14	TRBJ1-1	ASSSQLRGLSTEAF
.	TRBV6-1	11	TRBJ1-1	ASIGTRNTEAF
once	TRBV20-1	12	TRBJ2-7	SARLDRVPYEQY
.	TRBV28	14	TRBJ2-5	ASSPRLAGGQETQY
.	TRBV2	12	TRBJ2-7	ASSERILRGEQY
.	TRBV28	13	TRBJ2-2	ASSFRQGITGELF
medium-sized	TRBV6-1	14	TRBJ1-5	ASSGTGIYSNQPQH
medium-sized	TRBV30	13	TRBJ2-5	AWSPGQGDFETQY
.	TRBV6-2/TRBV6-3	11	TRBJ2-1	AISYSPGGEQF
.	TRBV11-1	11	TRBJ2-1	ASSGGPNNEQF
many	TRBV28	12	TRBJ2-3	ACSGAGVSDTQY
medium-sized	TRBV5-1	13	TRBJ2-2	ASSKDRGLTGELF
.	TRBV5-1	16	TRBJ1-4	ASSSHYLYRGNNEKLF
medium-sized	TRBV13	13	TRBJ2-7	ASSYTTSLAHEQY
.	TRBV7-3	14	TRBJ2-1	ASSSFLSWGYNEQF
.	TRBV28	13	TRBJ2-7	ASTPSPGASYEQY
once	TRBV6-1	11	TRBJ2-3	ANRDRGKDTQY
many	TRBV12-3/TRBV12-4	10	TRBJ1-5	ASSWISQPQH
medium-sized	TRBV6-4	12	TRBJ2-3	ASSDGQGADTQY
many	TRBV6-5	12	TRBJ2-5	ASSSNRVQETQY
.	TRBV28	12	TRBJ1-5	ASSQPGGRQPQH
many	TRBV5-4	12	TRBJ1-2	ASSQGQLNYGYT
medium-sized	TRBV7-3	11	TRBJ1-2	ASSLSPNYGYT
medium-sized	TRBV28	10	TRBJ1-2	ASSLSVYGYT
.	TRBV27	12	TRBJ1-6	AISLNAGQSPLH
.	TRBV11-3	12	TRBJ2-2	ASSLTRSAGELF
.	TRBV30	15	TRBJ1-6	AWSVGDVSLFNSPLH
.	TRBV2	14	TRBJ2-5	ASNGRELCPSDTQY
medium-sized	TRBV2	8	TRBJ2-7	ASKPYEQY
once	TRBV11-3	14	TRBJ1-2	ASSLVPTGFNYGYT
medium-sized	TRBV20-1	13	TRBJ2-1	SAPTRETSYNEQF
many	TRBV4-3	14	TRBJ2-1	ASSQESSGRRYEQF
many	TRBV29-1	10	TRBJ2-3	SVGGGRVTQY